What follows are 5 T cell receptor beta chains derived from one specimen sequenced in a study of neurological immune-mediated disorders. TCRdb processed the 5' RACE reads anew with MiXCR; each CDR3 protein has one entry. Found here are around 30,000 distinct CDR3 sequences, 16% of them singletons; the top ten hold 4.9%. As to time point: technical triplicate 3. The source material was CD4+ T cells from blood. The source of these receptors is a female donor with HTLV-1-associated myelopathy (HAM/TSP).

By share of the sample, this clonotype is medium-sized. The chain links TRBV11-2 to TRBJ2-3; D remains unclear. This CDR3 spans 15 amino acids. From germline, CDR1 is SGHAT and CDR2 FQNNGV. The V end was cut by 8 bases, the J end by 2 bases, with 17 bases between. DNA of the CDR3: TGTGCCAGCGCCCAACTTGTAACGGACACAGATACGCAGTATTTT. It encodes CASAQLVTDTDTQYF.

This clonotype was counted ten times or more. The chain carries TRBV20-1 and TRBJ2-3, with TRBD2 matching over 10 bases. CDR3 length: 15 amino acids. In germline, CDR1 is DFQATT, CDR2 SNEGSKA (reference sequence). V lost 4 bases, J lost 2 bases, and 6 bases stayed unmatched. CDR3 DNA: TGCAGTGCTAAAGCGGGGGGGACCCTCACAGATACGCAGTATTTT. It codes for CSAKAGGTLTDTQYF.

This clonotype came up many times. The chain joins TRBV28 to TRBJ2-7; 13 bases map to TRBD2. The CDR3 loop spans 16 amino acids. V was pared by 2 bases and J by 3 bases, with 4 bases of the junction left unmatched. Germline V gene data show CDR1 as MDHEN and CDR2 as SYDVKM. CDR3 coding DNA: TGTGCCAGCAGTTTACAGGGACTAGCGGGGATCTACGAGCAGTACTTC. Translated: CASSLQGLAGIYEQYF. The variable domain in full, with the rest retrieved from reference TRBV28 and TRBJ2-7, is DVKVTQSSRYLVKRTGEKVFLECVQDMDHENMFWYRQDPGLGLRLIYFSYDVKMKEKGDIPEGYSVSREKKERFSLILESASTNQTSMYLCASSLQGLAGIYEQYFGPGTRLTVT.

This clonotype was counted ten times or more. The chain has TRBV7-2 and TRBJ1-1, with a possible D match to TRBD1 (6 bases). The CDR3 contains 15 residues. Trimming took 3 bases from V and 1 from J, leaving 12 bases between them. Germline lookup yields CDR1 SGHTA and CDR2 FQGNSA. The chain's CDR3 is CASSFEPDRNTEAFF. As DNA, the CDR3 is TGTGCCAGCAGCTTCGAACCGGACAGGAACACTGAAGCTTTCTTT.

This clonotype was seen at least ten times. CDR3 loop: CATFGEREFF. The CDR3, as DNA: TGTGCCACCTTCGGGGAGAGAGAGTTCTTC. The chain joins TRBV6-6 to TRBJ2-1, with D possibly matching TRBD2 (5 bases). The V gene lost 10 bases and the J gene lost 14 bases, with 15 bases spanning the gap. Germline CDR1 and CDR2: MNHNY and SVGAGI (reference sequence). This CDR3 comprises 10 residues.